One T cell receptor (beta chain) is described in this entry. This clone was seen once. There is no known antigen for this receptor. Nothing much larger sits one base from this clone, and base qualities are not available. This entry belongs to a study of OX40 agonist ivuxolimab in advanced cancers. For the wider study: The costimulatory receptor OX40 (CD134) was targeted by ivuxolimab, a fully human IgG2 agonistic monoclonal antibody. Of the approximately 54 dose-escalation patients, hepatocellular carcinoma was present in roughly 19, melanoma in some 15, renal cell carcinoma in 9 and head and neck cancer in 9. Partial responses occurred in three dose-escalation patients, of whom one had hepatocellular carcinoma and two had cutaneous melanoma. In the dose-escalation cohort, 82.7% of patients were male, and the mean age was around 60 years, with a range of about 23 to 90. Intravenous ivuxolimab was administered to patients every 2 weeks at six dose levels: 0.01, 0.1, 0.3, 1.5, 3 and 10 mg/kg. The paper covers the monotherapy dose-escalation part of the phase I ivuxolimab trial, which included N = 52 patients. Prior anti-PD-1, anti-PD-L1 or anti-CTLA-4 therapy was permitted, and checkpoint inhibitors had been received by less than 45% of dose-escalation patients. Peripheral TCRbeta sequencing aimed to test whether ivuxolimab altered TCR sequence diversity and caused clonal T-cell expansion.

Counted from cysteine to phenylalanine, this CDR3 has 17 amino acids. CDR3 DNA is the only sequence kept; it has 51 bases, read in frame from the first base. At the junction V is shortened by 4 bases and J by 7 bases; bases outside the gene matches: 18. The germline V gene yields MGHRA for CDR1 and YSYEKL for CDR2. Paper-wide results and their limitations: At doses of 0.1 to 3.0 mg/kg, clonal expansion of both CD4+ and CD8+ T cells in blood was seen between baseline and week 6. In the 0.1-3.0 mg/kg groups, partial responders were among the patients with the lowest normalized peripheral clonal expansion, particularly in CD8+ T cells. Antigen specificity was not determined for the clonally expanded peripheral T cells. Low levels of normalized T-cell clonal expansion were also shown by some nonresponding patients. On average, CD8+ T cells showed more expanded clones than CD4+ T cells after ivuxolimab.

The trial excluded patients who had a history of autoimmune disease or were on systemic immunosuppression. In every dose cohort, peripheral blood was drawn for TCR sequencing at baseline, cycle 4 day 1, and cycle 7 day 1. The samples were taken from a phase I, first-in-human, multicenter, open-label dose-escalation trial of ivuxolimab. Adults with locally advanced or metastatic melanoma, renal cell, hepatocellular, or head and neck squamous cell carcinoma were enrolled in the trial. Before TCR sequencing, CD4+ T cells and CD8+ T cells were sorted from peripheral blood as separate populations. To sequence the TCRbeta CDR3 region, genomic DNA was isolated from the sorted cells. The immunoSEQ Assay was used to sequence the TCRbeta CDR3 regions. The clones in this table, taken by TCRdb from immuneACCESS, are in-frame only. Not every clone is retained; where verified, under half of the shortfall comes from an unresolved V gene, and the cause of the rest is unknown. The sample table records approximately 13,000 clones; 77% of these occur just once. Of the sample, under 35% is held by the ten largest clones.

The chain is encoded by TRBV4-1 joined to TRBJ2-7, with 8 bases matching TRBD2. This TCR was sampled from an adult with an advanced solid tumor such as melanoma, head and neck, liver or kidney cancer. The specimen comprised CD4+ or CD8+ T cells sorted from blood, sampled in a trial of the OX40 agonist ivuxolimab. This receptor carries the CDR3 CASSPYEAGEWIGEQYF. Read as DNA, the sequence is TGCGCCAGCAGCCCGTATGAAGCGGGAGAGTGGATCGGGGAGCAGTACTTC.